This T cell receptor beta chain was documented in a study of blood T cell repertoires in COVID-19. Across the whole study: Samples taken during acute and convalescent COVID-19 were collected in the United States, Italy and Spain.

Measured with immunoSEQ multiplex PCR; TCRdb has only the in-frame clones, and not every one. The table shows approximately 220,000 clones, with about 87% occurring only once. The origin of this receptor is a man in his fifties or sixties who had recovered from COVID-19. The specimen sequenced was peripheral blood.

For the CDR3, the DNA is TGTGCCAGCAGACCCGGGACAGGGGCCCACCACGAGCAGTACTTC. Translating it yields CASRPGTGAHHEQYF. The chain couples TRBV28 to TRBJ2-7, with 10 bases identical to TRBD1. The CDR3 has 15 residues. The ends lost 6 bases at V and 5 bases at J; junction bases unmatched: 10. Looked up from germline, CDR1 is MDHEN and CDR2 is SYDVKM.